This entry features one T cell receptor beta chain sequence. The record originates from a study of blood T cell repertoires in COVID-19. Study as a whole: There were acute and convalescent COVID-19 samples, and they came from the United States, Italy and Spain. From T cells, B-cell-depleted T cells, or PBMCs came the material, which was cDNA or gDNA.

This CDR3 has 18 residues. CDR1 and CDR2 from the germline V gene are SGHRS and YFSETQ. Trimming cost V 3 bases and J 5 bases; bases outside gene matches: 13. Sequencing was performed with immunoSEQ multiplex PCR; in TCRdb, only in-frame clones are kept and a portion is missing. The sample shows roughly 150,000 clones, 76% of them seen only once. The sequence was obtained from a woman of 80 years or more with acute or convalescent COVID-19. The V call is TRBV5-1, the J call TRBJ2-1; 11 bases line up with TRBD2. Sequenced sample: peripheral blood. This CDR3 is CASSSIAGGPLRHNEQFF. The DNA of the CDR3 is TGCGCCAGCAGCTCAATAGCGGGAGGGCCCCTTCGACACAATGAGCAGTTCTTC.